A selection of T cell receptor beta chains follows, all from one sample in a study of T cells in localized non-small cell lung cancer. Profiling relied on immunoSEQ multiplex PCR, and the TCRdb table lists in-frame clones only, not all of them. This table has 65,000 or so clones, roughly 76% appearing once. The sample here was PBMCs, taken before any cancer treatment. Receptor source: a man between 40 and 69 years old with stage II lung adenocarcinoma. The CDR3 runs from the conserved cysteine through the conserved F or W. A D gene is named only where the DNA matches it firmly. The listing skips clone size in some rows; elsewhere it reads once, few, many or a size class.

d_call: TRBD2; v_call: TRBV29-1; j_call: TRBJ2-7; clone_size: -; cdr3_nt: TGCAGCGTTGTTGCGGGAGGATCCTCGGCCGAGCAGTACTTC; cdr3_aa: CSVVAGGSSAEQYF
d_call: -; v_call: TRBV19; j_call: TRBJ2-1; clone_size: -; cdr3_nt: TGTGCCAGTACCGGGTACAATGAGCAGTTCTTC; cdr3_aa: CASTGYNEQFF
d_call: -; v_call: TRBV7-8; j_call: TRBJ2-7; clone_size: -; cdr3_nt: TGTGCCAGCAGCTTAGCCGGGAGCTACGAGCAGTACTTC; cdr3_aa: CASSLAGSYEQYF
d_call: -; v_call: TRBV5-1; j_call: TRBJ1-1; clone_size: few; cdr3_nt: TGCGCCAGCAGCTTGGAGGGGAGGACTGAAGCTTTCTTT; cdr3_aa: CASSLEGRTEAFF
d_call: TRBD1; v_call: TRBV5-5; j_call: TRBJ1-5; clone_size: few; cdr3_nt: TGTGCCAGCAGCCAGACGCGGACAGGTAGCAATCAGCCCCAGCATTTT; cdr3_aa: CASSQTRTGSNQPQHF
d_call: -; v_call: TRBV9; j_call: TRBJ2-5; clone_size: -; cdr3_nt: TGTGCCAGCAGCCCGACGGACAGCCCGTACCAAGAGACCCAGTACTTC; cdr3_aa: CASSPTDSPYQETQYF
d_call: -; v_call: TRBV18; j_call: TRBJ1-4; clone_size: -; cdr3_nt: TGTGCCAGCTCACAGGGATATGGTGAAAAACTGTTTTTT; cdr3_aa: CASSQGYGEKLFF
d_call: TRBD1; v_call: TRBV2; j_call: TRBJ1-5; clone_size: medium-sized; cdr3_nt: TGTGCCAGCCAACAGGGGGAGGATCAGCCCCAGCATTTT; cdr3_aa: CASQQGEDQPQHF
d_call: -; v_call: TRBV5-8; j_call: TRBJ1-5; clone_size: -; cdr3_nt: TGTGCCAGCAGCTTGCTGGGCGATCAGCCCCAGCATTTT; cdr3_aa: CASSLLGDQPQHF
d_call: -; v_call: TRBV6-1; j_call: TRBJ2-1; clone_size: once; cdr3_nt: TGTGCCAGCAGTGAACGGGGGAGCTCCTACAATGAGCAGTTCTTC; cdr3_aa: CASSERGSSYNEQFF
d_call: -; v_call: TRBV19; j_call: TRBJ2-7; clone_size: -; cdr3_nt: TGTGCCAGTAGTAAGGACACTACGTCCTACGAGCAGTACTTC; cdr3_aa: CASSKDTTSYEQYF
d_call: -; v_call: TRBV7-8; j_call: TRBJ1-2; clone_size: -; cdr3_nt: TGTGCCAGCAGCTTGGGGGGATATGGCTACACCTTC; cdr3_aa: CASSLGGYGYTF
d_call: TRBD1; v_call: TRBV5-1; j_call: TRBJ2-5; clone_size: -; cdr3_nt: TGCGCCAGCAGCTTGGCCCGGCAGGGGGCAAGCGAGACCCAGTACTTC; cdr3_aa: CASSLARQGASETQYF
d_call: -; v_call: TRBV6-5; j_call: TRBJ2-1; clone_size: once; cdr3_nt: TGTGCCAGCAGTTACTCGTGGGACCCTACCTACAATGAGCAGTTCTTC; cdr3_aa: CASSYSWDPTYNEQFF
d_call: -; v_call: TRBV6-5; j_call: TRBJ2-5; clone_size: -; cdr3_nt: TGTGCCAGCAGTTACGGGGGGACCCATCCTGGGGAGACCCAGTACTTC; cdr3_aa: CASSYGGTHPGETQYF
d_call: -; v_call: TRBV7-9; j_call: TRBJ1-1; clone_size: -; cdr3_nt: TGTGCCAGCAGCCCCGGGGGGGTATTAGGGATGAACACTGAAGCTTTCTTT; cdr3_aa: CASSPGGVLGMNTEAFF
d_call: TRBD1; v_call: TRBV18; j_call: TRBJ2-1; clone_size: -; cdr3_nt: TGTGCCAGCTGTTTGAAACAGGGGGCTAATGAGCAGTTCTTC; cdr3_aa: CASCLKQGANEQFF
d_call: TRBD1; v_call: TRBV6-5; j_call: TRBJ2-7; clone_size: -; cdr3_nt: TGTGCCAGCACCCCGCAGGGACAGGGAGGCGAGCAGTACTTC; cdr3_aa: CASTPQGQGGEQYF
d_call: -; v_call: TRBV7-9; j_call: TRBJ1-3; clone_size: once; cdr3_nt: TGTGCCAGCAGCTTAGGTGGACAGGGAAACACCATATATTTT; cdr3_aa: CASSLGGQGNTIYF
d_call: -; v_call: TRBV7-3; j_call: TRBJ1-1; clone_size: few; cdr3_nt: TGTGCCAGCAGCCTGAATACAGGGTCCGAAGCTTTCTTT; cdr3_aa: CASSLNTGSEAFF
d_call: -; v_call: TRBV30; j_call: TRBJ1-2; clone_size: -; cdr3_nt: TGTGCCTGGAGCGGAGCGAAAAGCTACACCTTC; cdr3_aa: CAWSGAKSYTF
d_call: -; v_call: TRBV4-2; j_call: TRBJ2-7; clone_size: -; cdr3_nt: TGTGCCAGCAGCCAAGAGGCGGTCTACGAGCAGTACTTC; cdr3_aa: CASSQEAVYEQYF
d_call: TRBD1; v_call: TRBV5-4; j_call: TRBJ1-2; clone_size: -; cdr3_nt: TGTGCCAGCAGCAGCTTGGGACAGGGGGCGCTTGGCTACACCTTC; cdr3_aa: CASSSLGQGALGYTF
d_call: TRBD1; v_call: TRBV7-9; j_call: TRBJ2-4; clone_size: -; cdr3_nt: TGTGCCAGCAGCCGAGCGGACAGGGGCTCGCAAAACATTCAGTACTTC; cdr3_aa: CASSRADRGSQNIQYF
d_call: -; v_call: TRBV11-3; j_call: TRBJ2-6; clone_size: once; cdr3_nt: TGTGCCAGCAGCTTAGATCGGTTCGCCTCTGGGGCCAACGTCCTGACTTTC; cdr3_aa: CASSLDRFASGANVLTF
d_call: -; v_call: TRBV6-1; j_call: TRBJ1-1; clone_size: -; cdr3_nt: TGTGCCAGCAAAAGGGGGGACACTGAAGCTTTCTTT; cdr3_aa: CASKRGDTEAFF
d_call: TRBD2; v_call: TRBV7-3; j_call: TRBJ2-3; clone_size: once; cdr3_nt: TGTGCCAGCAGCGTTACTAGCGGGAGGGCCGATATCGATACGCAGTATTTT; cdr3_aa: CASSVTSGRADIDTQYF
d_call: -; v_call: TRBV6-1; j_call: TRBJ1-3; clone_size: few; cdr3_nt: TGTGCCAGCAGTGAAGAGAGGGCCCCATTTAGAAACACCATATATTTT; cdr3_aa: CASSEERAPFRNTIYF
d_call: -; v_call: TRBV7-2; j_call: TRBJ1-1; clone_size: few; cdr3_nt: TGTGCCAGCAGCCCCATACTGAACACTGAAGCTTTCTTT; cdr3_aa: CASSPILNTEAFF
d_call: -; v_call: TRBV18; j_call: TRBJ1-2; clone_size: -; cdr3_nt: TGTGCCAGCTCACCCCGGGCCGCGATAGACTATGGCTACACCTTC; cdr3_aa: CASSPRAAIDYGYTF
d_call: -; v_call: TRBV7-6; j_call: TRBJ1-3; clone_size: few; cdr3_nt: TGTGCCAGCAGGGGGCCTGGAAACACCATATATTTT; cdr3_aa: CASRGPGNTIYF
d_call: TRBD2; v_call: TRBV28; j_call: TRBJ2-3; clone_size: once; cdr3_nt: TGTGCCAGCAGCCCACTCCTGGGACTAGCGGGGAAGGGAGCCACAGATACGCAGTATTTT; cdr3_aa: CASSPLLGLAGKGATDTQYF
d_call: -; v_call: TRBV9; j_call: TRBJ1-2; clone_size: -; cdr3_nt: TGTGCCAGCAGCCCGTTTAATGTTATCGGTAGGGGAGGCTACACCTTC; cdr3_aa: CASSPFNVIGRGGYTF
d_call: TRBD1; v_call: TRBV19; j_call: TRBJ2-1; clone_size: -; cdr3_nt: TGTGCCAGTACCCTACTTCCGGGACAGGGACTCTACAATGAGCAGTTCTTC; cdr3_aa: CASTLLPGQGLYNEQFF
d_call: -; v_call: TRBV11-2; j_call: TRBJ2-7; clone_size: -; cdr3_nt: TGTGCCAGCAGCTTAGCGGCGGACCCCGTCGGGTACGAGCAGTACTTC; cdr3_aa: CASSLAADPVGYEQYF
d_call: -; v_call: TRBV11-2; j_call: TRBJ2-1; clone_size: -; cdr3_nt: TGTGCCAGCAGCTCGGGACATAACAATGAGCAGTTCTTC; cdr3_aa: CASSSGHNNEQFF
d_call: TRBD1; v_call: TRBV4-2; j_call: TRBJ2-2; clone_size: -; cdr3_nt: TGTGCCAGCAGCCCCATGACAGGGGGGTACACCGGGGAGCTGTTTTTT; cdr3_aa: CASSPMTGGYTGELFF
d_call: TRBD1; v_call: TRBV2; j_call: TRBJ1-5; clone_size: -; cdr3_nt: TGTGCCAGCAGTGACGGGGGTGGACAGGACAATCAGCCCCAGCATTTT; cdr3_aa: CASSDGGGQDNQPQHF
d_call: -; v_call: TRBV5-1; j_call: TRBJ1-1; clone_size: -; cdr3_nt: TGCGCCAGCAGCTCTTACGGCACGAACACTGAAGCTTTCTTT; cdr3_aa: CASSSYGTNTEAFF
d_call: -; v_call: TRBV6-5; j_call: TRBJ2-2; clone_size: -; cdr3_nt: TGTGCCAGCAAAGCTGAGGGGACCGGGGAGCTGTTTTTT; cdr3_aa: CASKAEGTGELFF
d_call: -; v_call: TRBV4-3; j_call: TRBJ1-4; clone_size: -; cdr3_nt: TGCGCCAGCAGCCAAGGCGGAAATGAAAAACTGTTTTTT; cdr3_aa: CASSQGGNEKLFF
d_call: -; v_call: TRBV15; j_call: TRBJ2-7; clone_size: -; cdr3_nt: TGTGCCACCAGCAGAGAGGGGGGAATCTACGAGCAGTACTTC; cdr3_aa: CATSREGGIYEQYF
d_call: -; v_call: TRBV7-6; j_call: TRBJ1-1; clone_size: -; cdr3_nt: TGTGCCAGCAGCTTAGAAGGGCAGGGAAGGACTGAAGCTTTCTTT; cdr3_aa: CASSLEGQGRTEAFF
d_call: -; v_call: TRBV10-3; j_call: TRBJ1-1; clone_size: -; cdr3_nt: TGTGCCATCAGTGAGGGTGGTGGAGGCACTGAAGCTTTCTTT; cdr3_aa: CAISEGGGGTEAFF
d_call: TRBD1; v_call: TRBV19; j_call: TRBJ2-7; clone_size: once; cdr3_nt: TGTGCCAGTAGTTCCGGGACAGGGACCTACGAGCAGTACTTC; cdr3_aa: CASSSGTGTYEQYF
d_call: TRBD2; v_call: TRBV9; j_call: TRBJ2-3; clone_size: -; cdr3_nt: TGTGCCAGCAGCATTGGACTAGCTTTCACAGATACGCAGTATTTT; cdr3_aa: CASSIGLAFTDTQYF
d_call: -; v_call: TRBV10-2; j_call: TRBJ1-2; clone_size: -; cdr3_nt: TGCGCCAGCAGTGATAGGTGGGGCGGTTCTGGCTACACCTTC; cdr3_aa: CASSDRWGGSGYTF
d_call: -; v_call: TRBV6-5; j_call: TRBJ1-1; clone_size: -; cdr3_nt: TGTGCCAGCAGTTACGGGGGACCGAACACTGAAGCTTTCTTT; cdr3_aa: CASSYGGPNTEAFF
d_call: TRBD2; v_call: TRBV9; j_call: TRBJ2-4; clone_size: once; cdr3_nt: TGTGCCAGCAGCGGGATACTAGCGGGTGACAAAAACATTCAGTACTTC; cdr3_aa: CASSGILAGDKNIQYF
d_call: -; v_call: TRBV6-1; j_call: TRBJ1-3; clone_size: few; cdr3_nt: TGTGCCAGCGGGGCAGAACCCCTCTCTGGAAACACCATATATTTT; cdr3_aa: CASGAEPLSGNTIYF
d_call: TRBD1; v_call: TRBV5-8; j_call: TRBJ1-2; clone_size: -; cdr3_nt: TGTGCCAGCAGGTGGAAGCGGACAGGGGTGGTCGGCTATGGCTACACCTTC; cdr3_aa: CASRWKRTGVVGYGYTF
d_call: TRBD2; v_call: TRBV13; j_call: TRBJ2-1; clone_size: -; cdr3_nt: TGTGCCAGCAGCAAAGACAAGAAGCGGGGATACAATGAGCAGTTCTTC; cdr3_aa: CASSKDKKRGYNEQFF
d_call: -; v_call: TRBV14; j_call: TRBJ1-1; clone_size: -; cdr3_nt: TGTGCCAGCAGCCAAGGTGGGGCCTACACTGAAGCTTTCTTT; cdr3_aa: CASSQGGAYTEAFF
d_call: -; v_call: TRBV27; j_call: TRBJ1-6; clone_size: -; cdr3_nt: TGTGCCAGCAGTGAGCGGGACGGTCATAATTCACCCCTCCACTTT; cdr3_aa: CASSERDGHNSPLHF
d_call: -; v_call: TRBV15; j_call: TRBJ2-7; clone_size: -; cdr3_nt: TGTGCCACCAGCAGTTCTGTCGGACATCAGTACTTC; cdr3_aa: CATSSSVGHQYF
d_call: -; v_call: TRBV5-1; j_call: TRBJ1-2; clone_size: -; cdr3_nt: TGCGCCAGCAGCTTGTATAGGGTGGGGGGCCAAGGAGGCTACACCTTC; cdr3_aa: CASSLYRVGGQGGYTF
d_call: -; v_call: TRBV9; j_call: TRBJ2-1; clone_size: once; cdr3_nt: TGTGCCAGCAGCGGGGGGAATGAGCAGTTCTTC; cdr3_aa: CASSGGNEQFF
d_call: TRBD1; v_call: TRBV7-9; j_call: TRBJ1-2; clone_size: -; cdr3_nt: TGTGCCAGCAGCCCAGGACAGGGTGGGTCTGACGGCTACACCTTC; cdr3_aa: CASSPGQGGSDGYTF